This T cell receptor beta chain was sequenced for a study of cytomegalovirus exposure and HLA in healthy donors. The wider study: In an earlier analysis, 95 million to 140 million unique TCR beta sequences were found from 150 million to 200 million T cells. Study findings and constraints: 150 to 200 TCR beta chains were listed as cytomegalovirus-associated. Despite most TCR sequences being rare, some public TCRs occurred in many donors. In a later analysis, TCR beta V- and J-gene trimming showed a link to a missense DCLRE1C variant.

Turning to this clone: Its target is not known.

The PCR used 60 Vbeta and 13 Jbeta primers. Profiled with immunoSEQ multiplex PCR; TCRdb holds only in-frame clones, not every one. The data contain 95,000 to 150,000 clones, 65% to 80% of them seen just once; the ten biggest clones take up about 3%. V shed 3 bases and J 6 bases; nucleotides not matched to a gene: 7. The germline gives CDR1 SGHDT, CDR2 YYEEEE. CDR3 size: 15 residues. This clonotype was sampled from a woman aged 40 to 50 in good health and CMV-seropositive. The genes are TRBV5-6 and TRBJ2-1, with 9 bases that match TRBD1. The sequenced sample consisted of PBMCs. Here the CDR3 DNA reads TGTGCCAGCAGCTATGCTCCGGGACAGGGCAATGAGCAGTTCTTC. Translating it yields CASSYAPGQGNEQFF.